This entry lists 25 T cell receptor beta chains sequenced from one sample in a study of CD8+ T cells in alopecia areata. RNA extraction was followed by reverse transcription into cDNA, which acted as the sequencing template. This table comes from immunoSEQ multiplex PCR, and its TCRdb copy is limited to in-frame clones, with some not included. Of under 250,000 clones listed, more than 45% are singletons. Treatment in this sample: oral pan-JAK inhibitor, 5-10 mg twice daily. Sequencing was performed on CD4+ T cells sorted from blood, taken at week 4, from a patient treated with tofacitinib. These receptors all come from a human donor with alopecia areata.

The CDR3, as DNA: TGTGCCAGCAGCCGACCAGGGAGGAATGGCTACACCTTC. It is translated as CASSRPGRNGYTF. The rearrangement links TRBV4-2 to TRBJ1-2; D may be TRBD1 (5 bases). The CDR3 runs 13 residues. V lost 4 bases, J lost 6 bases, and 12 bases lay in between. Germline V CDR1 and CDR2: LGHNA, YNFKEQ.

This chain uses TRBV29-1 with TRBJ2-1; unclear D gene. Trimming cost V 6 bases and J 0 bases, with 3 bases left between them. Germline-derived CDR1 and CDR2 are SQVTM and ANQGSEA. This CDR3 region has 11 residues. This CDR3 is CSVRSYNEQFF. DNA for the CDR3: TGCAGCGTCCGCTCCTACAATGAGCAGTTCTTC.

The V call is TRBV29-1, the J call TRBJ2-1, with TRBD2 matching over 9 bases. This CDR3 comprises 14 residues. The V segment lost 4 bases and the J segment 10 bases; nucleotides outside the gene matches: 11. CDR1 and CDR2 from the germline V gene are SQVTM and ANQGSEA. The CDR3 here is CSVGPGLAGSEQFF. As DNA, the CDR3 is TGCAGCGTTGGTCCGGGGCTAGCGGGGAGCGAGCAGTTCTTC.

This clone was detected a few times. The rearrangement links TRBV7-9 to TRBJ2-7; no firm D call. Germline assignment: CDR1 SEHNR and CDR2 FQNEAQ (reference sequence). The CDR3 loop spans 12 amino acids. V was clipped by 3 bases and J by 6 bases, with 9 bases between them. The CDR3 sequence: CASSFGGREQYF. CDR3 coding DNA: TGTGCCAGCAGCTTCGGCGGACGCGAGCAGTACTTC.

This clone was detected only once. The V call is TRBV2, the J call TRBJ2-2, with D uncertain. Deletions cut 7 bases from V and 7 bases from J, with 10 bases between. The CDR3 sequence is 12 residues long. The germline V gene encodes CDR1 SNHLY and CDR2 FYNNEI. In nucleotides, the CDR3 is TGTGCCAGCATCAGGCAGGTCGGGGAGCTGTTTTTT. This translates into CASIRQVGELFF.

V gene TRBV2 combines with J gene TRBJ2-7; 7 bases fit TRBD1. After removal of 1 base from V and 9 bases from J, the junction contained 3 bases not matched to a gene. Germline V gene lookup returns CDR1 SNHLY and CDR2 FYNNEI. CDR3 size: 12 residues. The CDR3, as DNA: TGTGCCAGCAGTGAAGGGGGGACAGTGCAGTACTTC. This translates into CASSEGGTVQYF.

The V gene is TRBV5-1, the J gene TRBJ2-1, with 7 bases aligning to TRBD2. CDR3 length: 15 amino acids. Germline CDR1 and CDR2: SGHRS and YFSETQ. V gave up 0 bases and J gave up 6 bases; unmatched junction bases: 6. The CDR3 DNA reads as TGCGCCAGCAGCTTGGAGCGGGGCACGGGCAATGAGCAGTTCTTC. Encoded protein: CASSLERGTGNEQFF.

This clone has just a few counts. DNA of the CDR3: TGTGCCAGCAGTTACGGGGGGACCTACGAGCAGTACTTC. Protein product: CASSYGGTYEQYF. The rearrangement uses TRBV6-6 and TRBJ2-7, with D tentatively TRBD2 (6 bases). Germline V gene sequence: CDR1 MNHNY, CDR2 SVGAGI (reference sequence). CDR3 length: 13 amino acids. V gave up 2 bases and J gave up 2 bases, with 7 bases separating them.

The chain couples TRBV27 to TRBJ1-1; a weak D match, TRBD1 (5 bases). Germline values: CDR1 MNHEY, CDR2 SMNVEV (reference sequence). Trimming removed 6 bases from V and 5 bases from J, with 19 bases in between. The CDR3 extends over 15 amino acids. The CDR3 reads CASRSGTQVGTEAFF. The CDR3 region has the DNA TGTGCCAGCAGATCCGGGACCCAAGTCGGGACTGAAGCTTTCTTT.

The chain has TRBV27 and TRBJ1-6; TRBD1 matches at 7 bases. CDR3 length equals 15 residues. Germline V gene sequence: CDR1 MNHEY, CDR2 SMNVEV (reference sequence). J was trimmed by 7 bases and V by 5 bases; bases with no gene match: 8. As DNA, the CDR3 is TGTGCCAGCAGTATAGCCGGGACAGAGAATTCACCCCTCCACTTT. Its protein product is CASSIAGTENSPLHF.

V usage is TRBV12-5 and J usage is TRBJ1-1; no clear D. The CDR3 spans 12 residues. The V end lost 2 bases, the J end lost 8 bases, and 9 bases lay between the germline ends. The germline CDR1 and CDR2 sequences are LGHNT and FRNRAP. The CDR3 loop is CASGLYADEAFF. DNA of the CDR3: TGTGCTAGTGGTTTGTATGCAGACGAAGCTTTCTTT.

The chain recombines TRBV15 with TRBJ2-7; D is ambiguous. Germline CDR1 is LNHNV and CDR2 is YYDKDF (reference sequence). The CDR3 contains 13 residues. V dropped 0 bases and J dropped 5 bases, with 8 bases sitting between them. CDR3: CATSRDPPDEQYF. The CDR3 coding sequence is TGTGCCACCAGCAGAGACCCACCGGACGAGCAGTACTTC.

This CDR3 reads CAWSFLNQPQHF. CDR3 DNA: TGTGCCTGGAGTTTCCTGAATCAGCCCCAGCATTTT. The chain uses TRBV30 and TRBJ1-5; D unclear. CDR1 is GTSNPN, CDR2 SVGIG, per germline (reference sequence). V was shortened by 2 bases and J by 4 bases, with 6 bases between the two germline ends. This CDR3 is built from 12 residues.

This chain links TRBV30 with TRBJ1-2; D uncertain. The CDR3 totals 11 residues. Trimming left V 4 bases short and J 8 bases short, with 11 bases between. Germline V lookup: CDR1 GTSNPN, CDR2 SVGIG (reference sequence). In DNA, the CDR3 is TGTGCCTGGACTATTGAAGGGGGCTACACCTTC. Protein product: CAWTIEGGYTF.

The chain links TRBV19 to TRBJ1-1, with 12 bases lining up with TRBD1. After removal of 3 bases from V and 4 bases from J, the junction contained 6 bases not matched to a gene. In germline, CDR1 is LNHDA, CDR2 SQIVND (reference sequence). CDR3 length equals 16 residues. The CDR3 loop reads CASSIEGQGASTEAFF. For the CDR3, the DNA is TGTGCCAGTAGTATCGAGGGACAGGGGGCGTCCACTGAAGCTTTCTTT. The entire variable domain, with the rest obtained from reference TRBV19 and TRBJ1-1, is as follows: DGGITQSPKYLFRKEGQNVTLSCEQNLNHDAMYWYRQDPGQGLRLIYYSQIVNDFQKGDIAEGYSVSREKKESFPLTVTSAQKNPTAFYLCASSIEGQGASTEAFFGQGTRLTVV.

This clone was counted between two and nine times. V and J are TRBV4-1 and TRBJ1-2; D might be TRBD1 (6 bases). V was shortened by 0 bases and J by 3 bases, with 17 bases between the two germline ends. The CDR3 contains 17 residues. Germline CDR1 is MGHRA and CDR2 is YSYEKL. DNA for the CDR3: TGCGCCAGCAGCCAAGATCGCAGGGGTCCGGAACACTATGGCTACACCTTC. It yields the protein CASSQDRRGPEHYGYTF.

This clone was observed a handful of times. CDR3 in amino acids: CASSSPTGASYNEQFF. The CDR3 DNA reads as TGTGCCAGCAGCTCCCCAACAGGGGCTTCTTACAATGAGCAGTTCTTC. The gene calls are TRBV7-6 and TRBJ2-1; 7 bases line up with TRBD1. Germline values: CDR1 SGHVS, CDR2 FNYEAQ. The CDR3 runs 16 residues. J gave up 4 bases and V 4 bases, and 10 bases lay outside the gene matches.

DNA for the CDR3: TGCGCCAGCAGTTCCAACTTCTTCAGGTCATTGGCCGGGGAGCTGTTTTTT. It codes for CASSSNFFRSLAGELFF. This chain connects TRBV4-3 to TRBJ2-2; D is unclear. Trimming cost V 6 bases and J 6 bases, with 23 bases left between them. CDR3 length: 17 residues. Germline CDR1 LGHNA, CDR2 YSLEER.

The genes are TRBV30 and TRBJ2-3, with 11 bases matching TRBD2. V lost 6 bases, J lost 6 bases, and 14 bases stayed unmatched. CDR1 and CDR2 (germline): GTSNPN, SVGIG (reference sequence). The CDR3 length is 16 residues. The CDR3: CACSSGTSGSLDTQYF. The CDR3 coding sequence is TGTGCCTGTTCTTCTGGGACTAGCGGATCTTTGGATACGCAGTATTTT.

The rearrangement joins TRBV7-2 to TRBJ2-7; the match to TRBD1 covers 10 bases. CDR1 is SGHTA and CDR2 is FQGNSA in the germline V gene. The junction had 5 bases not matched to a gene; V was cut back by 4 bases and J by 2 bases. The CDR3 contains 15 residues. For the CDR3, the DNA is TGTGCCAGCAGCTCCGGGACAGGGGTGACCTACGAGCAGTACTTC. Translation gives CASSSGTGVTYEQYF. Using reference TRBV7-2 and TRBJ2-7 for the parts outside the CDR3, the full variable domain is GAGVSQSPSNKVTEKGKDVELRCDPISGHTALYWYRQSLGQGLEFLIYFQGNSAPDKSGLPSDRFSAERTGGSVSTLTIQRTQQEDSAVYLCASSSGTGVTYEQYFGPGTRLTVT.

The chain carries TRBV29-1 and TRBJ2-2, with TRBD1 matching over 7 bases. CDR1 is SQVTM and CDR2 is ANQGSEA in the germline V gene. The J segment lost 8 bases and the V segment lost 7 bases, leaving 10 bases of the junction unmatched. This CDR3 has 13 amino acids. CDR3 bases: TGCAGCGCCGACGAACAGGGGTCGGGGGAGCTGTTTTTT. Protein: CSADEQGSGELFF.

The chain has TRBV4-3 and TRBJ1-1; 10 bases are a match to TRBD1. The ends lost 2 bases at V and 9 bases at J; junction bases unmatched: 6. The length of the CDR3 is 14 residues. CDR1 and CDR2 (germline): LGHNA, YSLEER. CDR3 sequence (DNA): TGCGCCAGCAGCCAACAGCCGGGACAGGGGAAAGCTTTCTTT. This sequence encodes CASSQQPGQGKAFF.

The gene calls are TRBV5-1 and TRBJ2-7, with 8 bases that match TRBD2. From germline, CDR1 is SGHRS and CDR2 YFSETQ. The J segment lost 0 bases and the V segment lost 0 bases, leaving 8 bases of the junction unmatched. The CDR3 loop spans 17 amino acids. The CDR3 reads CASSLGRRGANSYEQYF. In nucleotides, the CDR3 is TGCGCCAGCAGCTTGGGGCGGCGGGGGGCGAACTCCTACGAGCAGTACTTC.

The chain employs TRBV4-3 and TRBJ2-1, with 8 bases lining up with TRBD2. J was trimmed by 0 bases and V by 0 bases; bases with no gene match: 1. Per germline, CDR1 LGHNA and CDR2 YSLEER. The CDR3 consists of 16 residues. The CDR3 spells CASSQDRGGSYNEQFF. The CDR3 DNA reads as TGCGCCAGCAGCCAAGATCGGGGGGGCTCCTACAATGAGCAGTTCTTC.

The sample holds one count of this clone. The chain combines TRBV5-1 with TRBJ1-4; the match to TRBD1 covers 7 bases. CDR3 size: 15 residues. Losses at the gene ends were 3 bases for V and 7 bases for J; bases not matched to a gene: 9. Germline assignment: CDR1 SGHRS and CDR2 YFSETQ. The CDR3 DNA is TGCGCCAGCAGCTCACAGGGGAGTCGTGGTGAAAAACTGTTTTTT. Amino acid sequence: CASSSQGSRGEKLFF.